Each of the 14 T cell receptor beta chains below was sequenced from the same sample in a study of regulatory T cells in long-lasting Graves disease. Time point described: persistent/refractory GD, antithyroid drugs over 5 years with positive TRAb. From PBMCs, RNA was extracted and then used to make the TCR library. Libraries of TCR beta came from iRepertoire HTBI primers plus Arm-PCR of CDR3 regions. TCRdb ran MiXCR on the multiplex PCR reads and lists one entry per CDR3 protein. The sample has about 430,000 distinct CDR3 sequences, around 20% seen once. This material consisted of peripheral blood mononuclear cells (PBMCs), taken when the disease was refractory, from a patient treated with antithyroid drugs. The receptors derive from a female donor with Graves disease.

This clonotype occurred many times. The chain couples TRBV28 to TRBJ2-7, with D tentatively TRBD1 (5 bases). The CDR3 has 16 amino acids. Trimming removed 5 bases at V and 5 bases at J, with 22 bases between. Germline CDR1 reads MDHEN; CDR2 reads SYDVKM. The CDR3 loop is CASSSLLDTHYNEQYF. The DNA for the CDR3 is TGTGCCAGCAGTAGTCTGCTGGACACGCACTATAACGAGCAGTACTTC.

The V gene is TRBV5-1, the J gene TRBJ1-1, with D possibly being TRBD1 (5 bases). Per germline, CDR1 SGHRS and CDR2 YFSETQ. The CDR3 consists of 15 residues. The V end was cut by 1 base, the J end by 3 bases, with 13 bases between. The CDR3 loop is CASSLLAGPDTEAFF. CDR3 bases: TGCGCCAGCAGCTTGTTAGCGGGGCCGGACACTGAAGCTTTCTTT.

This clonotype came up many times. The chain joins TRBV27 to TRBJ2-7, with 9 bases identical to TRBD2. Germline V gene lookup returns CDR1 MNHEY and CDR2 SMNVEV (reference sequence). V lost 2 bases to trimming and J lost 6 bases; unmatched junction nucleotides: 11. The CDR3 is 16 amino acids. The DNA for the CDR3 is TGTGCCAGCAGTTTACGGATGGCGGGAGGGGCCCTCGAGCAGTACTTC. Encoded protein: CASSLRMAGGALEQYF.

In regard to this clonotype: Germline is not matched at one junction end, which may reflect a read error. The chain carries TRBV28 and TRBJ1-3; D is undetermined. The germline CDR1 and CDR2 sequences are MDHEN and SYDVKM. The CDR3 extends over 13 amino acids. CDR3 coding DNA: TGTGTCAGCAGCCCCTTAAATGGAAACACCATATATTTT. It translates to CVSSPLNGNTIYF.

At least ten counts were recorded for this clonotype. The genes are TRBV6-2 or TRBV6-3 and TRBJ2-5, with a possible D match to TRBD2 (6 bases). Trimming cost V 4 bases and J 4 bases, with 19 bases left between them. CDR3 length equals 16 residues. The germline V gene encodes CDR1 MNHEY and CDR2 SVGEGT. This CDR3 is CASSWGLLAEGETQYF. The CDR3 nucleotides read TGTGCCAGCAGTTGGGGCTTACTAGCTGAAGGAGAGACCCAGTACTTC.

This clonotype was picked up a small number of times. This chain joins TRBV20-1 and TRBJ1-5, with D tentatively TRBD1 (6 bases). V lost 2 bases to trimming and J lost 0 bases, with 17 bases between them. Germline V gene lookup returns CDR1 DFQATT and CDR2 SNEGSKA (reference sequence). The CDR3 has 17 residues. CDR3 residues: CSARSPGGQLSNQPQHF. As DNA, the CDR3 is TGCAGTGCTAGATCCCCGGGCGGACAGCTTAGCAATCAGCCCCAGCATTTT.

This sequence joins TRBV30 and TRBJ2-7; the match to TRBD1 covers 7 bases. There are 15 residues in the CDR3. Per germline, CDR1 GTSNPN and CDR2 SVGIG (reference sequence). The ends lost 2 bases at V and 1 base at J; junction bases unmatched: 8. CDR3 sequence (DNA): TGTGCCTGGAGTAACCGGGACAGACCTTCCTACGAGCAGTACTTC. Its translation is CAWSNRDRPSYEQYF.

On this clonotype itself: One base away lies a much larger clone, so this may be a sequencing read error. V gene TRBV10-3 combines with J gene TRBJ2-7; no clear D. The CDR3 contains 14 residues. Looked up from germline, CDR1 is ENHRY and CDR2 is SYGVKD. CDR3 sequence (DNA): TGTGCCATCAGTGGAGCCGACAACTCCTACGAGCAGCACTTC. This codes for CAISGADNSYEQHF.

The chain links TRBV6-5 to TRBJ2-5; a weak D match, TRBD2 (5 bases). The CDR3 length is 18 residues. The V gene lost 2 bases and the J gene lost 3 bases, with 22 bases spanning the gap. CDR1 MNHEY and CDR2 SVGAGI come from the germline V gene. The CDR3 reads CASSYRTGGAGAEETQYF. The CDR3 DNA reads TGTGCCAGCAGTTACCGGACCGGAGGTGCCGGAGCCGAAGAGACCCAGTACTTC.

Of note for this clonotype: This may arise from a read error, as a much more abundant clone is one base away. CDR3 coding DNA: TGTGCCAGCAGTCCATACAGGGGCTCCACTGAAGCTCTCTTT. Residues: CASSPYRGSTEALF. The J gene is TRBJ1-1, the V gene TRBV12-3 or TRBV12-4, with TRBD1 matching 7 bases. The CDR3 is 14 residues long.

This clonotype occurred many times. The rearrangement joins TRBV13 to TRBJ2-4, with 7 bases identical to TRBD1. This CDR3 spans 12 amino acids. From germline, CDR1 is PRHDT and CDR2 FYEKMQ (reference sequence). V shed 4 bases and J 9 bases; nucleotides not matched to a gene: 3. CDR3 residues: CASSSRTGIQYF. DNA of the CDR3: TGTGCCAGCAGCTCCCGGACAGGCATTCAGTACTTC.

A note on this clonotype: A much larger clone differs from this one at a single base, so this may be a read error. The chain couples TRBV3-1 to TRBJ2-2; D perhaps matches TRBD1 (6 bases). There are 15 residues in the CDR3. The germline CDR1 and CDR2 sequences are LGHDT and YNNKEL (reference sequence). Trimming took 7 bases from V and 4 from J, leaving 16 bases between them. The CDR3 bases are TGTGCCAGCAACCAGGGGCTGTATAGCACCGGGGAGCTGTTTTTT. It is translated as CASNQGLYSTGELFF.

This clonotype was found many times. The genes are TRBV28 and TRBJ2-2; D call uncertain. The CDR3 spans 15 residues. The germline gives CDR1 MDHEN, CDR2 SYDVKM. The V gene lost 3 bases and the J gene lost 0 bases, with 8 bases spanning the gap. As DNA, the CDR3 is TGTGCCAGCAGTTTTGCAGAAACGAACACCGGGGAGCTGTTTTTT. Translating it yields CASSFAETNTGELFF.

The V and J genes are TRBV7-9 and TRBJ2-1, with a weak D call TRBD2 (6 bases). Trimming shortened V by 5 bases and J by 10 bases, and 15 bases separated the two germline ends. The germline V gene has CDR1 SEHNR and CDR2 FQNEAQ (reference sequence). This CDR3 is 13 amino acids long. The DNA for the CDR3 is TGTGCCAGCAGCATTAGTGGCGGAGGGGAGCAGTTCTTC. Translating gives CASSISGGGEQFF. The full variable domain, in which reference TRBV7-9 and TRBJ2-1 provide the parts outside the CDR3, is DTGVSQNPRHKITKRGQNVTFRCDPISEHNRLYWYRQTLGQGPEFLTYFQNEAQLEKSRLLSDRFSAERPKGSFSTLEIQRTEQGDSAMYLCASSISGGGEQFFGPGTRLTVL.